This T cell receptor (beta chain) was observed in a study of regulatory T cells in long-lasting Graves disease. Arm-PCR of CDR3 regions and iRepertoire HTBI primers were used to build TCR beta libraries. TCRdb reprocessed the multiplex PCR reads via MiXCR and lists one record per CDR3 protein. This repertoire shows hundreds of thousands of distinct CDR3 sequences, 25% to 35% found once; its top ten account for 40% to 50%. Study results and limitations: With persistent disease, TRBV28, TRBJ1-2 and TRBJ2-5 were the favored segments.

Germline lookup yields CDR1 SNHLY and CDR2 FYNNEI. The V and J ends lost 7 bases and 6 bases respectively, with 16 bases between them. The CDR3 loop spans 13 amino acids. Of note for this clonotype: The target antigen is unknown.

Time point specified: persistent/refractory GD, antithyroid drugs over 5 years with positive TRAb. The authors made the TCR library using RNA they extracted from PBMCs. Clinicians diagnosed Graves' disease using American Thyroid Association guidelines. This material consisted of peripheral blood mononuclear cells (PBMCs), taken when the disease was refractory, from a patient treated with antithyroid drugs. The chain couples TRBV2 to TRBJ2-7; maybe TRBD2 (6 bases). This sequence was found in a female donor with Graves disease. CDR3 DNA sequence: TGTGCCAGCATTGGCCCCCAGCGGGTCGAGCAGTACTTC. Protein sequence: CASIGPQRVEQYF.